A single sample is the source of the 20 T cell receptor beta chains below, sequenced in a study of PD-1 blockade in classical Hodgkin lymphoma. Assay used: immunoSEQ multiplex PCR; TCRdb lists only in-frame clones, some missing. The data show about 4,500 clones, just over 75% seen once. Each patient relapsed following autologous stem cell transplantation, and prior brentuximab vedotin exposure differed. The CD8+ T cells came from thawed PBMCs through magnetic negative selection. Sequenced here: CD8+ T cells from blood, sampled at baseline. These TCRs come from a human donor with classical Hodgkin lymphoma.

This clone was observed a few times. J is TRBJ1-1 and V is TRBV11-1, with D unresolved. This CDR3 has 11 amino acids. The ends were cut back, 5 bases at V and 5 bases at J, with 6 bases in the middle. The V gene's germline CDR1 is SGHAT and CDR2 FQDESV (reference sequence). The CDR3 DNA sequence: TGTGCCAGCAGCCTAGGTACTGAAGCTTTCTTT. It translates to CASSLGTEAFF.

The chain uses TRBV9 and TRBJ2-1, with a weak D call TRBD2 (6 bases). Germline loops: CDR1 SGDLS, CDR2 YYNGEE. The CDR3 spans 16 residues. The V end lost 0 bases, the J end lost 8 bases, and 18 bases lay between the germline ends. The CDR3 sequence: CASSVEEGEVGDEQFF. The CDR3, as DNA: TGTGCCAGCAGCGTAGAGGAGGGAGAGGTTGGCGATGAGCAGTTCTTC.

The rearrangement uses TRBV4-1 and TRBJ2-7; 9 bases align to TRBD1. V shed 4 bases, J shed 1 base, and the junction held 2 bases outside the gene matches. The CDR3 has 14 residues. Germline CDR1 and CDR2: MGHRA and YSYEKL. The CDR3 DNA is TGCGCCAGCAGCCTGGGACAGGGTTCCTACGAGCAGTACTTC. Amino acids: CASSLGQGSYEQYF.

The rearrangement joins TRBV5-4 to TRBJ1-1; D gene unclear. The CDR3 spans 13 residues. V lost 0 bases and J lost 0, with 3 bases in between. Per germline, CDR1 SGHNT and CDR2 YYREEE (reference sequence). The CDR3 reads CASSLDLNTEAFF. The CDR3 bases are TGTGCCAGCAGCTTGGATCTGAACACTGAAGCTTTCTTT.

This clone was counted between two and nine times. The V and J genes are TRBV27 and TRBJ1-5, with 8 bases that match TRBD1. Trimming at V came to 0 bases and at J to 6 bases, leaving 4 bases not matched to a gene. Looked up from germline, CDR1 is MNHEY and CDR2 is SMNVEV (reference sequence). The CDR3 is 15 residues long. The CDR3 protein is CASSLSATGGQPQHF. CDR3 in DNA: TGTGCCAGCAGTTTATCGGCAACAGGGGGTCAGCCCCAGCATTTT.

The V gene is TRBV19, the J gene TRBJ2-7, with 7 positions matching TRBD1. Germline values: CDR1 LNHDA, CDR2 SQIVND (reference sequence). After removal of 6 bases from V and 2 bases from J, the junction contained 1 base not matched to a gene. The CDR3 has 12 amino acids. The CDR3 nucleotides read TGTGCCAGTAGCGGGACAGCCTACGAGCAGTACTTC. The encoded protein is CASSGTAYEQYF.

This clone was seen just once. The chain carries TRBV28 and TRBJ1-2; D not certain. The CDR3 runs 16 residues. From germline, CDR1 is MDHEN and CDR2 SYDVKM. V lost 1 base and J lost 4, with 16 bases in between. The CDR3 region has the DNA TGTGCCAGCAGTTTATTCCAGGCCGCCCTCCCCTATGGCTACACCTTC. This encodes CASSLFQAALPYGYTF.

The CDR3 nucleotides read TGTGCCAGCAGCGTAGTCCCGACAGGGGACTACGAGCAGTACTTC. Translation gives CASSVVPTGDYEQYF. The chain has TRBV9 and TRBJ2-7, with 8 bases identical to TRBD1. The CDR3 sequence is 15 residues long. The J segment lost 3 bases and the V segment lost 0 bases, leaving 5 bases of the junction unmatched. In germline, CDR1 is SGDLS, CDR2 YYNGEE.

This chain uses TRBV7-3 with TRBJ2-3, with no clear D. The ends were cut back, 3 bases at V and 4 bases at J, with 23 bases in the middle. The CDR3 covers 18 residues. The germline V gene encodes CDR1 SGHTA and CDR2 FQGTGA. CDR3 protein: CASSFSTLTRAPPDTQYF. The CDR3 bases are TGTGCCAGCAGCTTTTCAACCTTGACCCGGGCCCCGCCAGATACGCAGTATTTT.

The gene calls are TRBV29-1 and TRBJ2-7; 9 bases line up with TRBD2. This CDR3 has 13 residues. Per germline, CDR1 SQVTM and CDR2 ANQGSEA. The trim removed 8 bases at V and 3 bases at J, leaving 8 bases unmatched. The CDR3, as DNA: TGCAGCATACGGACTAGCGTTAACTACGAGCAGTACTTC. The encoded protein is CSIRTSVNYEQYF.

The gene calls are TRBV25-1 and TRBJ1-2; no firm D call. Deletions cut 6 bases from V and 6 bases from J, with 17 bases between. The CDR3 is 14 amino acids. In germline, CDR1 is MGHDK, CDR2 SYGVNS. This CDR3 reads CASSRLTGTHGYTF. CDR3 nucleotide sequence: TGTGCCAGCAGCCGTTTAACGGGTACCCATGGCTACACCTTC.

This clone was detected only a few times. Other DNA sequences from this sample encode an identical CDR3 as well. The chain uses TRBV11-2 and TRBJ1-1; D remains ambiguous. Trimming left V 1 base short and J 8 bases short, with 8 bases between. This CDR3 region has 12 residues. CDR1 and CDR2 from the germline V gene are SGHAT and FQNNGV. DNA for the CDR3: TGTGCCAGCAGCTTAGGACCGTCCGAAGCTTTCTTT. Translation: CASSLGPSEAFF. Drawing the rest from reference TRBV11-2 and TRBJ1-1, the complete variable domain is EAGVAQSPRYKIIEKRQSVAFWCNPISGHATLYWYQQILGQGPKLLIQFQNNGVVDDSQLPKDRFSAERLKGVDSTLKIQPAKLEDSAVYLCASSLGPSEAFFGQGTRLTVV.

This chain uses TRBV19 with TRBJ2-7; 8 positions agree with TRBD1. V shed 5 bases and J 3 bases; nucleotides not matched to a gene: 9. CDR1 is LNHDA, CDR2 SQIVND, per germline (reference sequence). The CDR3 spans 15 residues. DNA for the CDR3: TGTGCCAGTAGTCCCCGGACAGGGCAGGGCTACGAGCAGTACTTC. This encodes CASSPRTGQGYEQYF. The entire variable domain, with the rest obtained from reference TRBV19 and TRBJ2-7, is as follows: DGGITQSPKYLFRKEGQNVTLSCEQNLNHDAMYWYRQDPGQGLRLIYYSQIVNDFQKGDIAEGYSVSREKKESFPLTVTSAQKNPTAFYLCASSPRTGQGYEQYFGPGTRLTVT.

The gene calls are TRBV6-5 and TRBJ2-7; no definite D call. The V gene lost 0 bases and the J gene lost 3 bases, with 9 bases spanning the gap. CDR1 MNHEY and CDR2 SVGAGI come from the germline V gene. This CDR3 region has 14 residues. CDR3 sequence reads: CASSYSGSDYEQYF. CDR3 coding DNA: TGTGCCAGCAGTTACTCGGGCAGTGACTACGAGCAGTACTTC.

V usage is TRBV7-9 and J usage is TRBJ1-2; TRBD1 matches 9 bases. The CDR3 is 14 residues long. J was trimmed by 4 bases and V by 2 bases; bases with no gene match: 2. CDR1 SEHNR and CDR2 FQNEAQ come from the germline V gene (reference sequence). CDR3 in DNA: TGTGCCAGCAGCTTAACGGGACAGGGCTATGGCTACACCTTC. This translates into CASSLTGQGYGYTF.

The rearrangement uses TRBV6-5 and TRBJ1-6, with D hard to call. The germline V gene has CDR1 MNHEY and CDR2 SVGAGI. V lost 0 bases to trimming and J lost 7 bases, with 7 bases between them. CDR3 length: 14 amino acids. DNA of the CDR3: TGTGCCAGCAGTTACTCCGAGGCGAATTCACCCCTCCACTTT. Translated, it gives CASSYSEANSPLHF.

The chain joins TRBV19 to TRBJ2-2; no firm D call. Germline CDR1 and CDR2: LNHDA and SQIVND (reference sequence). The CDR3 consists of 11 residues. Trimming took off 7 bases at V and 6 bases at J, with 6 bases between the two ends. The CDR3: CASTKSGELFF. CDR3 coding DNA: TGTGCCAGTACCAAATCCGGGGAGCTGTTTTTT.

This clone was detected only once. The V gene is TRBV7-4, the J gene TRBJ2-7; 9 bases agree with TRBD1. J gave up 0 bases and V 6 bases, and 9 bases lay outside the gene matches. The CDR3 is 16 residues long. Looked up from germline, CDR1 is SGHVT and CDR2 is SQSDAQ. The CDR3 sequence is CASSLTGTGISYEQYF. The DNA of the CDR3 is TGTGCCAGCAGTTTAACCGGGACAGGGATCTCCTACGAGCAGTACTTC.

A few counts support this clone. V usage is TRBV6-5 and J usage is TRBJ1-1, with TRBD1 matching 7 bases. V gave up 6 bases and J gave up 4 bases; unmatched junction bases: 5. Per germline, CDR1 MNHEY and CDR2 SVGAGI. The CDR3 loop spans 13 amino acids. The CDR3 here is CASRGTEVTEAFF. In DNA, the CDR3 is TGTGCCAGCAGAGGGACAGAGGTCACTGAAGCTTTCTTT.

This sequence joins TRBV27 and TRBJ1-2; D uncertain. In germline, CDR1 is MNHEY, CDR2 SMNVEV (reference sequence). The CDR3 loop spans 14 amino acids. Trimming took 3 bases from V and 3 from J, leaving 11 bases between them. The CDR3: CASSFLDRDYGYTF. DNA of the CDR3: TGTGCCAGCAGTTTTCTGGACCGAGACTATGGCTACACCTTC.